Shown below are 17 T cell receptor beta chains from a single sample sequenced in a study of blood T cells in healthy people across ages. Next came a second PCR, run for about 6 to 11 cycles, which used a sample-barcoded 5' primer along with a J-beta primer mix. Via MiXCR, TCRdb re-called the 5' RACE reads, giving one row per CDR3 protein. Of about 650,000 distinct CDR3 sequences listed, around 32% are singletons. The sequenced sample consisted of blood. The receptor set was obtained from an elderly woman in good health.

V is TRBV11-2 and J is TRBJ2-3; the match to TRBD2 covers 10 bases. V was clipped by 5 bases and J by 4 bases; unmatched bases: 18. This CDR3 has 19 amino acids. The V gene's germline CDR1 is SGHAT and CDR2 FQNNGV. The CDR3 protein is CASSTSRERGGLSPDTQYF. The CDR3 region has the DNA TGTGCCAGCAGCACAAGTCGTGAGCGGGGGGGCCTCTCCCCAGATACGCAGTATTTT.

This clonotype came up a few times. The V gene is TRBV12-3 or TRBV12-4, the J gene TRBJ1-4; 8 nucleotides line up with TRBD1. The J segment lost 6 bases and the V segment lost 5 bases, leaving 11 bases of the junction unmatched. The CDR3 loop spans 16 amino acids. The DNA of the CDR3 is TGTGCCAGCAGTCCGCGGACAGGGTCTGGTCATGAAAAACTGTTTTTT. Protein sequence: CASSPRTGSGHEKLFF.

This chain connects TRBV21-1 to TRBJ2-3; no DNA check was done on the table's D call, TRBD2. TRBV21-1 is a documented pseudogene. CDR3 length: 16 residues. The CDR3 region is CASSIPLQTNTDTQYF. In DNA form, the CDR3 reads TGTGCCAGCAGCATCCCTCTACAGACCAACACAGATACGCAGTATTTT.

This clonotype was seen at least ten times. The V call is TRBV7-2, the J call TRBJ2-7, with 8 nucleotides matching TRBD2. Germline CDR1 is SGHTA and CDR2 is FQGNSA. This CDR3 is 14 amino acids long. V gave up 5 bases and J gave up 3 bases; unmatched junction bases: 6. CDR3 in amino acids: CASSPRGARYEQYF. The CDR3 DNA sequence: TGTGCCAGCAGCCCGCGGGGGGCGCGCTACGAGCAGTACTTC. The entire variable domain, with the rest obtained from reference TRBV7-2 and TRBJ2-7, is as follows: GAGVSQSPSNKVTEKGKDVELRCDPISGHTALYWYRQSLGQGLEFLIYFQGNSAPDKSGLPSDRFSAERTGGSVSTLTIQRTQQEDSAVYLCASSPRGARYEQYFGPGTRLTVT.

This clonotype was observed at least ten times. This rearrangement joins TRBV7-9 to TRBJ2-1, with D possibly being TRBD1 (5 bases). The V and J ends lost 3 bases and 10 bases respectively, with 13 bases between them. Germline values: CDR1 SEHNR, CDR2 FQNEAQ (reference sequence). CDR3 size: 13 residues. The CDR3 here is CASSFFQGAEQFF. In DNA, the CDR3 is TGTGCCAGCAGCTTCTTCCAAGGGGCAGAGCAGTTCTTC.

There are a few counts of this clonotype. A much larger clone is a single base away; this may be a read error. V usage is TRBV6-1 and J usage is TRBJ2-7; 8 nucleotides agree with TRBD1. The CDR3 is made up of 14 amino acids. Germline V CDR1 and CDR2: MNHNS, SASEGT. Trimming removed 7 bases from V and 4 bases from J; junction bases left unmatched: 9. In DNA form, the CDR3 reads TGTGCCAGCAAGAGGGCAGGGGGCGAGTACGAGCAGTACTTC. Its protein is CASKRAGGEYEQYF.

This clonotype was recorded many times. The CDR3 here is CASSHSSRGGTDTQYF. CDR3 DNA: TGTGCCAGCAGCCACTCGTCGCGGGGGGGTACAGATACGCAGTATTTT. The chain has TRBV3-1 and TRBJ2-3, with 9 positions matching TRBD2. This CDR3 has 16 residues. Germline CDR1 is LGHDT and CDR2 is YNNKEL (reference sequence). V lost 3 bases and J lost 3; bases outside the gene matches: 7.

In this sample, this clonotype turned up a few times. The chain joins TRBV6-1 to TRBJ2-7; tentative D call: TRBD1 (5 bases). The V and J ends lost 4 bases and 4 bases respectively, with 11 bases between them. Germline-derived CDR1 and CDR2 are MNHNS and SASEGT. This CDR3 has 13 residues. CDR3: CASSGMTVYEQYF. The CDR3, as DNA: TGTGCCAGCAGTGGGATGACAGTGTACGAGCAGTACTTC.

This clonotype appeared a few times. This may come from a read error, since a much larger clone is one base off. The CDR3 loop is CSARDRGGLGPYNEQFF. The DNA for the CDR3 is TGCAGTGCTAGAGATAGGGGCGGGTTAGGGCCCTACAATGAGCAGTTCTTC. This sequence joins TRBV20-1 and TRBJ2-1, with D perhaps TRBD1 or TRBD2 (5 bases each). This CDR3 comprises 17 residues. Trimming shortened V by 0 bases and J by 2 bases, and 17 bases separated the two germline ends. Germline-derived CDR1 and CDR2 are DFQATT and SNEGSKA (reference sequence).

About this clonotype itself: A much bigger clone sits one base away, suggesting this may be a read error. The chain couples TRBV3-1 to TRBJ1-2; 8 bases match TRBD1. There are 15 residues in the CDR3. Germline CDR1 is LGHDT and CDR2 is YNNKEL (reference sequence). CDR3 in DNA: TGTGCCAGCAGCCAAGATATGACAGGGGCGGGTGGCTACATCTTC. Translated, it gives CASSQDMTGAGGYIF.

The table lists this clonotype with a few counts. A much more abundant neighbour one base away suggests this may be a read error. The chain recombines TRBV28 with TRBJ2-7, with TRBD1 as a possible D gene (6 bases). Deletions cut 7 bases from V and 6 bases from J, with 22 bases between. Germline lookup yields CDR1 MDHEN and CDR2 SYDVKM. The CDR3 is made up of 15 amino acids. CDR3 nucleotides: TGTGCCAGCACCCTAGGGGGACGGGGCTTTCCCGAGCAGTACTTC. Amino acids: CASTLGGRGFPEQYF.

This clonotype was detected only once. The rearrangement links TRBV30 to TRBJ2-3, with 8 bases aligning to TRBD1. This CDR3 has 16 residues. Per the germline V gene, CDR1 is GTSNPN and CDR2 is SVGIG (reference sequence). The ends lost 7 bases at V and 1 base at J; junction bases unmatched: 13. DNA for the CDR3: TGTGCCTCAAATTCAAGACAGGGGATGGGCACAGATACGCAGTATTTT. Its translation is CASNSRQGMGTDTQYF.

A note on this clonotype: This clone may be a read error of a much larger clone one base away. This chain joins TRBV5-1 and TRBJ1-1; D perhaps matches TRBD1 (5 bases). The CDR3 loop spans 16 amino acids. V lost 4 bases to trimming and J lost 1 base, with 17 bases between them. CDR1 and CDR2 from the germline V gene are SGHRS and YFSETQ. As DNA, the CDR3 is TGCGCCAGCAGCCCCAGACAGACGCTTACGAACACTGAAGCTTTCTTT. The encoded protein is CASSPRQTLTNTEAFF. Looking up the rest from reference TRBV5-1 and TRBJ1-1 gives the full variable domain: KAGVTQTPRYLIKTRGQQVTLSCSPISGHRSVSWYQQTPGQGLQFLFEYFSETQRNKGNFPGRFSGRQFSNSRSEMNVSTLELGDSALYLCASSPRQTLTNTEAFFGQGTRLTVV.

This chain links TRBV11-2 with TRBJ1-1, with D maybe TRBD1 (5 bases). Germline V lookup: CDR1 SGHAT, CDR2 FQNNGV. V lost 2 bases and J lost 8, with 12 bases in between. The CDR3 runs to 13 residues. In nucleotides, the CDR3 is TGTGCCAGCAGCTTAAGAGCTGACAGAGAAGCTTTCTTT. This encodes CASSLRADREAFF.

The chain couples TRBV19 to TRBJ2-7; perhaps TRBD1 as D (6 bases). Germline V gives CDR1 LNHDA, CDR2 SQIVND (reference sequence). The CDR3 contains 13 residues. With 6 bases removed from V and 3 bases from J, the gap between germline ends came to 12 bases. The CDR3 sequence: CASRDRTDYEQYF. The CDR3 region has the DNA TGTGCCAGTAGGGACAGAACCGACTACGAGCAGTACTTC.

This clonotype was observed many times. The J gene is TRBJ1-1, the V gene TRBV10-3, with D possibly matching TRBD1 (6 bases). Germline lookup yields CDR1 ENHRY and CDR2 SYGVKD. CDR3 size: 15 residues. V was cut by 2 bases and J by 1 base, with 11 bases left in between. The CDR3 is CAISEPAGQNTEAFF. CDR3 sequence (DNA): TGTGCCATCAGTGAGCCGGCGGGACAGAACACTGAAGCTTTCTTT.

The genes are TRBV18 and TRBJ2-3, with a weak D call TRBD1 (5 bases). CDR3 length equals 15 residues. Deletions cut 1 base from V and 4 bases from J, with 12 bases between. Germline values: CDR1 KGHSH, CDR2 LQKENI. For the CDR3, the DNA is TGTGCCAGCTCACCACAAAGGCAGGGCGCAGATACGCAGTATTTT. Translated, it gives CASSPQRQGADTQYF.